This TCR beta chain was found in a study of glioma-infiltrating T cells. Study findings and constraints: Non-neoplastic patients had below-expected tissue-blood divergence, while all gliomas exceeded expectation. Only very few CDR3 sequences appeared in both tissue and blood.

J was trimmed by 7 bases and V by 4 bases; bases with no gene match: 12. Germline lookup yields CDR1 MNHNS and CDR2 SASEGT. This CDR3 region has 17 residues. As to this clonotype: Its specificity is not known.

Using RNA template, CDR3s of TCR alpha and beta were amplified with iRepertoire arm-PCR. For one-step reverse transcription and amplification, 100-400 ng of tissue mRNA or PBMC total RNA was used. TCRdb re-derived calls from the multiplex PCR reads in MiXCR, one entry per CDR3 protein. The table shows 150,000 to 200,000 distinct CDR3 sequences, with 43% occurring only once. The specimen sequenced was glioma tissue, nonneoplastic brain tissue, or PBMCs (not recorded which). The sequence was collected from a human donor with low-grade glioma or glioblastoma, undergoing nonglioma brain surgery, or in good health (not recorded which). The chain carries TRBV6-1 and TRBJ2-7, with 14 positions matching TRBD2. The CDR3 DNA sequence: TGTGCCAGCAGTGGGGGGACTAGCGGGAGCTACTCGTGGGAGCAGTACTTC. Translating it yields CASSGGTSGSYSWEQYF.